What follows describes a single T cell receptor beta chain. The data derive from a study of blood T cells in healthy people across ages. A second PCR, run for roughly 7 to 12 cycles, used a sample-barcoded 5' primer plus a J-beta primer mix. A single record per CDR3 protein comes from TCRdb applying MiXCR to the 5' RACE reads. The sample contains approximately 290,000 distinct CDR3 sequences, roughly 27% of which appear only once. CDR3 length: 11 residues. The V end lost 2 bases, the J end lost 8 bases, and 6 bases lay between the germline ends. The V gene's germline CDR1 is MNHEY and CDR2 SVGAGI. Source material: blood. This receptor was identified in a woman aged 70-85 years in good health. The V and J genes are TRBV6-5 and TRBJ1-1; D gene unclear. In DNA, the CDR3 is TGTGCCAGCAGTTACGGTTCGGAAGCTTTCTTT. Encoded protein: CASSYGSEAFF.